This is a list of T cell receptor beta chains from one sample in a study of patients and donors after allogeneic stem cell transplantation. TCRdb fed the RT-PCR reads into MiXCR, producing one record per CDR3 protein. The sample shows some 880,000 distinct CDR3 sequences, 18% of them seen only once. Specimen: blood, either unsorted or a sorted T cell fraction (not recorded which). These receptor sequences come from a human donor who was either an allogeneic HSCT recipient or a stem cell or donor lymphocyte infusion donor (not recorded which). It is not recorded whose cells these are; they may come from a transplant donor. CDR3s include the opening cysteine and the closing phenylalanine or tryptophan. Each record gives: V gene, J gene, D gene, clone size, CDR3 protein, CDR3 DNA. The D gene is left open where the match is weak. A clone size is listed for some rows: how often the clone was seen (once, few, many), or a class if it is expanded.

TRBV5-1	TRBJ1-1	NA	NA	CASSLGLGARPLNTEAFF	TGCGCCAGCAGCTTGGGGTTAGGGGCAAGACCTTTGAACACTGAAGCTTTCTTT
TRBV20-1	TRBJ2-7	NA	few	CSAEPGTSAYEQYF	TGCAGTGCCGAACCCGGGACTTCCGCCTACGAGCAGTACTTC
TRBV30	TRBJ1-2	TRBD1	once	CAWNTGGGYGYTF	TGTGCCTGGAACACAGGGGGCGGCTATGGCTACACCTTC
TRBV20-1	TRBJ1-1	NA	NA	CSARDVGRGAFF	TGCAGTGCTAGAGATGTAGGCAGGGGCGCTTTCTTT
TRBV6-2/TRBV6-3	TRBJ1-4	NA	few	CASSYKGPDRATNEKLFF	TGTGCCAGCAGTTATAAGGGGCCCGACCGTGCAACTAATGAAAAACTGTTTTTT
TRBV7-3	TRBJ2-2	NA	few	CASSLIGQTTGELFF	TGTGCCAGCAGCTTAATTGGTCAGACTACCGGGGAGCTGTTTTTT
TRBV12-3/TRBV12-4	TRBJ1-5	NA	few	CASSFTPPGTGHLGANQPQHF	TGTGCCAGCAGTTTCACTCCTCCGGGGACGGGCCACCTTGGGGCCAATCAGCCCCAGCATTTT
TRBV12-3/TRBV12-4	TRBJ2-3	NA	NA	CASSFWLANADTQYF	TGTGCCAGCAGTTTTTGGCTAGCAAACGCAGATACGCAGTATTTT
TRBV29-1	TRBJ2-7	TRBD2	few	CSVGASGRAYEQYF	TGCAGCGTTGGGGCGAGCGGGAGAGCCTACGAGCAGTACTTC
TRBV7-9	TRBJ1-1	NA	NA	CASSPANRATEAFF	TGTGCCAGCAGCCCTGCCAACAGGGCCACTGAAGCTTTCTTT